These 24 T cell receptor beta chains originate from one sample sequenced in a study of cytomegalovirus exposure and HLA in healthy donors. The PCR had 60 Vbeta and 13 Jbeta primers. The assay was immunoSEQ multiplex PCR, and TCRdb's table has in-frame clones only and misses some. The sample includes roughly 110,000 clones, 65% to 85% of them seen just once. The sample taken for sequencing was PBMCs. These receptors originate from a man in his thirties or forties in good health and CMV-seronegative.

This clone was seen once. This chain links TRBV11-2 with TRBJ2-7; D ambiguous. Germline CDR1 SGHAT, CDR2 FQNNGV. The V gene lost 4 bases and the J gene lost 5 bases, with 9 bases spanning the gap. The CDR3 spans 12 residues. Written as DNA, the CDR3 is TGTGCCAGCAGCTCCCTCCTAAACGAGCAGTACTTC. It translates to CASSSLLNEQYF.

The rearrangement uses TRBV6-1 and TRBJ2-5; D may be TRBD2 (6 bases). V lost 3 bases, J lost 2 bases, and 13 bases lay in between. Germline CDR1 is MNHNS and CDR2 is SASEGT. This CDR3 contains 15 residues. The CDR3 sequence: CASSDTPAGQETQYF. CDR3 sequence (DNA): TGTGCCAGCAGTGACACCCCCGCGGGACAAGAGACCCAGTACTTC.

V usage is TRBV19 and J usage is TRBJ2-7, with D perhaps matching TRBD2 (5 bases). V lost 10 bases, J lost 4 bases, and 11 bases lay in between. CDR3 size: 11 residues. Germline CDR1 LNHDA, CDR2 SQIVND (reference sequence). In DNA form, the CDR3 reads TGTGCCACCAGTAGAGGGTACGAGCAGTACTTC. As protein: CATSRGYEQYF.

V usage is TRBV5-4 and J usage is TRBJ2-5; 9 bases agree with TRBD2. Trimming cost V 7 bases and J 1 base; bases outside gene matches: 5. CDR1 is SGHNT and CDR2 is YYREEE in the germline V gene (reference sequence). This CDR3 comprises 14 residues. The CDR3 region has the DNA TGTGCCAGCTCTCTAGCGGGATCCCAAGAGACCCAGTACTTC. Protein: CASSLAGSQETQYF.

The chain has TRBV19 and TRBJ2-2; D unresolved. Trimming stripped 3 bases from V and 1 base from J, with 6 bases between. Germline assignment: CDR1 LNHDA and CDR2 SQIVND (reference sequence). The CDR3 is 14 amino acids. CDR3 amino acids: CASSMAVNTGELFF. CDR3 nucleotide sequence: TGTGCCAGTAGTATGGCGGTGAACACCGGGGAGCTGTTTTTT.

The V gene is TRBV10-3, the J gene TRBJ2-5; 7 positions agree with TRBD2. Losses at the gene ends were 8 bases for V and 5 bases for J; bases not matched to a gene: 14. The CDR3 length is 15 residues. CDR1 ENHRY and CDR2 SYGVKD come from the germline V gene. The CDR3 protein is CAIGGSGASLETQYF. CDR3 DNA: TGTGCCATCGGGGGGAGCGGGGCTAGCCTGGAGACCCAGTACTTC.

The genes are TRBV5-1 and TRBJ1-1; D ambiguous. V lost 0 bases to trimming and J lost 0 bases, with 9 bases between them. There are 15 residues in the CDR3. CDR1 is SGHRS and CDR2 is YFSETQ in the germline V gene. Here the CDR3 DNA reads TGCGCCAGCAGCTTGGATCTAGCCATGAACACTGAAGCTTTCTTT. The encoded protein is CASSLDLAMNTEAFF.

The chain has TRBV28 and TRBJ1-5; 9 nucleotides match TRBD1. The CDR3 loop spans 12 amino acids. Trimming took 8 bases from V and 6 from J; bases not matched to a gene: 2. In germline, CDR1 is MDHEN, CDR2 SYDVKM. Here the CDR3 reads CASRQGGQPQHF. In nucleotides, the CDR3 is TGTGCCAGCCGACAGGGGGGTCAGCCCCAGCATTTT.

This rearrangement joins TRBV4-2 to TRBJ2-1; unclear D gene. Germline CDR1 is LGHNA and CDR2 is YNFKEQ. The CDR3 covers 12 residues. Trimming pared 4 bases from V and 8 bases from J, leaving 9 bases between. For the CDR3, the DNA is TGTGCCAGCAGCCTACCCCGCGATGAGCAGTTCTTC. This gives the protein CASSLPRDEQFF.

The chain uses TRBV20-1 and TRBJ2-5; maybe TRBD2 (5 bases). This CDR3 spans 11 amino acids. V gave up 3 bases and J gave up 4 bases, with 6 bases separating them. Germline V gene data show CDR1 as DFQATT and CDR2 as SNEGSKA (reference sequence). For the CDR3, the DNA is TGCAGTGCTAGTGGAGGAGAGACCCAGTACTTC. Residues: CSASGGETQYF.

The rearrangement uses TRBV5-4 and TRBJ1-4; 8 nucleotides align to TRBD1. Germline assignment: CDR1 SGHNT and CDR2 YYREEE (reference sequence). This CDR3 comprises 18 residues. J was trimmed by 3 bases and V by 0 bases; bases with no gene match: 10. CDR3 nucleotide sequence: TGTGCCAGCAGCTTGGGAACCCAGGGGGCTCGGGCTAATGAAAAACTGTTTTTT. Protein product: CASSLGTQGARANEKLFF.

The chain recombines TRBV7-9 with TRBJ1-2, with D hard to call. Trimming cost V 2 bases and J 3 bases, with 7 bases left between them. Germline V lookup: CDR1 SEHNR, CDR2 FQNEAQ (reference sequence). There are 13 residues in the CDR3. The CDR3 loop reads CASSLSNDYGYTF. Here the CDR3 DNA reads TGTGCCAGCAGCTTATCAAATGACTATGGCTACACCTTC.

This chain uses TRBV7-8 with TRBJ2-1, with a possible D match to TRBD1 (6 bases). The V and J ends lost 7 bases and 0 bases respectively, with 16 bases between them. Germline CDR1 is SGHVS and CDR2 is FQNEAQ. CDR3 size: 16 residues. In DNA, the CDR3 is TGTGCCAGCATCCTTTTAGCAGGGGACTCCTACAATGAGCAGTTCTTC. Its translation: CASILLAGDSYNEQFF.

The chain carries TRBV4-1 and TRBJ2-7; 8 nucleotides agree with TRBD2. CDR1 MGHRA and CDR2 YSYEKL come from the germline V gene. There are 18 residues in the CDR3. Unmatched junction bases numbered 12, after V lost 1 base and J lost 1 base. The CDR3 DNA is TGCGCCAGCAGCCAAGGGGGGCTAGCGGGTTTTCAATCCTACGAGCAGTACTTC. Amino acid sequence: CASSQGGLAGFQSYEQYF.

This clone turned up a few times. J is TRBJ2-3 and V is TRBV4-1; D possibly corresponds to TRBD2 (5 bases). The germline V and J ends were trimmed by 4 bases and 2 bases, with 16 bases remaining between them. The germline V gene has CDR1 MGHRA and CDR2 YSYEKL. CDR3 length equals 16 residues. The CDR3, as DNA: TGCGCCAGCAGCCCCCAAGGGCGGGTAATCACAGATACGCAGTATTTT. Protein sequence: CASSPQGRVITDTQYF.

The rearrangement joins TRBV25-1 to TRBJ2-7; maybe TRBD2 (5 bases). Germline CDR1 MGHDK, CDR2 SYGVNS. V was clipped by 0 bases and J by 3 bases, with 9 bases between them. The CDR3 is 14 residues long. CDR3: CASSEYSRDYEQYF. In nucleotides, the CDR3 is TGTGCCAGCAGTGAATACTCCCGGGACTACGAGCAGTACTTC.

V usage is TRBV6-5 and J usage is TRBJ1-2; D ambiguous. The CDR3 covers 13 residues. Germline V gene data show CDR1 as MNHEY and CDR2 as SVGAGI. Trimming left V 0 bases short and J 10 bases short, with 12 bases between. CDR3 loop: CASSYSGAMAYTF. The CDR3 DNA reads as TGTGCCAGCAGTTACTCGGGAGCTATGGCCTACACCTTC.

This clone has just one count. CDR3 in amino acids: CASSLLVFETQYF. CDR3 nucleotide sequence: TGTGCCAGCAGCTTACTAGTCTTTGAGACCCAGTACTTC. The genes are TRBV7-9 and TRBJ2-5; no firm D call. The CDR3 spans 13 residues. Trimming took off 2 bases at V and 5 bases at J, with 9 bases between the two ends. The V gene's germline CDR1 is SEHNR and CDR2 FQNEAQ (reference sequence).

The chain has TRBV19 and TRBJ1-1; D remains ambiguous. Germline V gene lookup returns CDR1 LNHDA and CDR2 SQIVND (reference sequence). There are 13 residues in the CDR3. Trimming left V 4 bases short and J 3 bases short, with 9 bases between. CDR3 sequence reads: CASSRQYYTEAFF. Here the CDR3 DNA reads TGTGCCAGTAGTAGGCAGTATTACACTGAAGCTTTCTTT.

The V and J genes are TRBV4-1 and TRBJ2-3; 8 bases are a match to TRBD1. Trimming at V came to 3 bases and at J to 4 bases, leaving 18 bases not matched to a gene. This CDR3 spans 19 amino acids. CDR1 and CDR2 (germline): MGHRA, YSYEKL. CDR3 nucleotides: TGCGCCAGCAGCCAGCTAGAGAAAACCGGGACAGGACGTCCAGATACGCAGTATTTT. Translation gives CASSQLEKTGTGRPDTQYF.

The gene calls are TRBV2 and TRBJ2-5; D might be TRBD2 (6 bases). The V and J ends lost 6 bases and 5 bases respectively, with 16 bases between them. The CDR3 covers 14 residues. Germline assignment: CDR1 SNHLY and CDR2 FYNNEI. This chain's CDR3 is CASSVSGWGETQYF. In DNA form, the CDR3 reads TGTGCCAGCAGCGTGAGCGGGTGGGGGGAGACCCAGTACTTC.

V and J are TRBV7-2 and TRBJ2-5; 11 nucleotides align to TRBD2. The germline V gene has CDR1 SGHTA and CDR2 FQGNSA. The V gene end was trimmed by 4 bases and the J gene end by 3 bases; junction bases not matched to a gene: 7. The CDR3 is 16 residues long. CDR3 residues: CASSSFSGRAKETQYF. The DNA of the CDR3 is TGTGCCAGCAGCTCCTTTAGCGGGAGGGCCAAAGAGACCCAGTACTTC.

The V call is TRBV13, the J call TRBJ2-5; 7 nucleotides align to TRBD2. J gave up 3 bases and V 5 bases, and 12 bases lay outside the gene matches. The CDR3 contains 16 residues. CDR1 PRHDT and CDR2 FYEKMQ come from the germline V gene (reference sequence). CDR3 protein: CASSPLGSGEEETQYF. The DNA for the CDR3 is TGTGCCAGCAGCCCGCTAGGAAGCGGGGAGGAAGAGACCCAGTACTTC.

CDR3 nucleotides: TGCGCCAGCAGCCTGAGACAGGGGCGGGAGCAGTACTTC. It yields the protein CASSLRQGREQYF. The chain combines TRBV5-1 with TRBJ2-7; 8 bases align to TRBD1. Trimming removed 4 bases from V and 7 bases from J; junction bases left unmatched: 7. The CDR3 extends over 13 amino acids. The germline V gene has CDR1 SGHRS and CDR2 YFSETQ.